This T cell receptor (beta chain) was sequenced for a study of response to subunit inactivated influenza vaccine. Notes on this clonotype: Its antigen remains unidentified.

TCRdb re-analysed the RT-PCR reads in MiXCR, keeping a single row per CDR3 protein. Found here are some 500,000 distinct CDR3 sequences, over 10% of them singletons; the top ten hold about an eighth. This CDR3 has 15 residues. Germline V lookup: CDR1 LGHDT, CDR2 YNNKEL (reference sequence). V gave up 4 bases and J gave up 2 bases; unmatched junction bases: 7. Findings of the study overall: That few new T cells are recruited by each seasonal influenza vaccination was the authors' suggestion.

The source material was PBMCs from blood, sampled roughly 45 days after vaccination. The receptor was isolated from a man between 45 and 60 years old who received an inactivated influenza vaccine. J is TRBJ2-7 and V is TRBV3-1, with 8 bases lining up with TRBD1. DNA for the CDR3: TGTGCCAGCAGCCGACCGGGACAGGTCCCCTACGAGCAGTACTTC. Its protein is CASSRPGQVPYEQYF.